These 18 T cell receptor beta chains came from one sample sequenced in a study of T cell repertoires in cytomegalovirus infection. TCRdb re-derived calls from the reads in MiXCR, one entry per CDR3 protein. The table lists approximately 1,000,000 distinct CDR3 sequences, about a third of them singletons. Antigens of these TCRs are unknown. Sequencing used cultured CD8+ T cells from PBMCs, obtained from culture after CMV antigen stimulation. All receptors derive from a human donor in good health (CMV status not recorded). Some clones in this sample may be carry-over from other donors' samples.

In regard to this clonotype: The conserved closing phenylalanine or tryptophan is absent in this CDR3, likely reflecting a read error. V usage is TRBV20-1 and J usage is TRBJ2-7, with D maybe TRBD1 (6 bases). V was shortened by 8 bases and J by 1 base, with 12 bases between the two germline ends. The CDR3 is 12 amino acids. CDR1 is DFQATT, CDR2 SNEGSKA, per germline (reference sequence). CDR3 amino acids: CSTPGQSYEQYS. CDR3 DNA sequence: TGCAGTACCCCAGGACAGTCCTACGAGCAGTACTCC.

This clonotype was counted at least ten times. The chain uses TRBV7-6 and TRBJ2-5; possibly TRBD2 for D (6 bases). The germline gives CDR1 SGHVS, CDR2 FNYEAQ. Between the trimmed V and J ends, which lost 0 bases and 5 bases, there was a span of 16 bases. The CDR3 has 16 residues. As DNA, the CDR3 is TGTGCCAGCAGCTTAGCGCGGAGGGGTGGAGGGGAGACCCAGTACTTC. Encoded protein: CASSLARRGGGETQYF.

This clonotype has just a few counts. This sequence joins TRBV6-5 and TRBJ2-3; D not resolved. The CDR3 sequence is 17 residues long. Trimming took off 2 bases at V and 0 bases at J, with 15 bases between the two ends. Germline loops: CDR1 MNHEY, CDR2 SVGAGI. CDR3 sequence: CASSYGTGASSTDTQYF. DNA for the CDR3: TGTGCCAGCAGTTACGGAACCGGTGCTTCTAGCACAGATACGCAGTATTTT.

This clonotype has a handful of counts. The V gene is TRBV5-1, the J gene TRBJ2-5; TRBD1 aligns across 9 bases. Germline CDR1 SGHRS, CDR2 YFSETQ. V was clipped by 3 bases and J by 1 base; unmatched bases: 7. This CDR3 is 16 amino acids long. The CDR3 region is CASSWPWTGVQETQYF. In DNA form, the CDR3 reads TGCGCCAGCAGCTGGCCGTGGACAGGGGTCCAAGAGACCCAGTACTTC.

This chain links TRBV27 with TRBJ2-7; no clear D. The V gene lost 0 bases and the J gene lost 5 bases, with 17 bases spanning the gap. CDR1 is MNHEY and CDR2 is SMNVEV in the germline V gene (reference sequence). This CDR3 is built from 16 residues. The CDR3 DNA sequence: TGTGCCAGCAGTTTATCGTCGGGTATAATACCCCACGAGCAGTACTTC. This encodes CASSLSSGIIPHEQYF.

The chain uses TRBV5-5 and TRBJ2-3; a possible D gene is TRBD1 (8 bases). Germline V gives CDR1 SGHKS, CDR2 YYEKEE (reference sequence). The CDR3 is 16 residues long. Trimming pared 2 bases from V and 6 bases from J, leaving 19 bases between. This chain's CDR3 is CASSFREAGGRDTQYF. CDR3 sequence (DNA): TGTGCCAGCAGCTTTCGGGAGGCAGGGGGCAGGGATACGCAGTATTTT. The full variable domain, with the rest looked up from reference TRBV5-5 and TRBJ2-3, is DAGVTQSPTHLIKTRGQQVTLRCSPISGHKSVSWYQQVLGQGPQFIFQYYEKEERGRGNFPDRFSARQFPNYSSELNVNALLLGDSALYLCASSFREAGGRDTQYFGPGTRLTVL.

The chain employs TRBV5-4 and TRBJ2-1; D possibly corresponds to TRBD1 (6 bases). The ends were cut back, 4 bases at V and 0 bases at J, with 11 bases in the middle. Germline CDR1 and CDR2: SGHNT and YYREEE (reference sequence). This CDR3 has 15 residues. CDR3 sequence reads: CASSRDTSSYNEQFF. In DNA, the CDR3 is TGTGCCAGCAGCCGGGACACGAGCTCCTACAATGAGCAGTTCTTC. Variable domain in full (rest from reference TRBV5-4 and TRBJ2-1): ETGVTQSPTHLIKTRGQQVTLRCSSQSGHNTVSWYQQALGQGPQFIFQYYREEENGRGNFPPRFSGLQFPNYSSELNVNALELDDSALYLCASSRDTSSYNEQFFGPGTRLTVL.

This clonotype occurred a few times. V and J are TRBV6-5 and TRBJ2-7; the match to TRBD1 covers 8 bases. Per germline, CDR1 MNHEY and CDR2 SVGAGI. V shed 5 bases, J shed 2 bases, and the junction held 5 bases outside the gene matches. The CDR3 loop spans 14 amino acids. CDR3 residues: CASSRQGNPYEQYV. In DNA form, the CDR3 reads TGTGCCAGCAGTAGACAGGGGAACCCCTACGAGCAGTACGTC.

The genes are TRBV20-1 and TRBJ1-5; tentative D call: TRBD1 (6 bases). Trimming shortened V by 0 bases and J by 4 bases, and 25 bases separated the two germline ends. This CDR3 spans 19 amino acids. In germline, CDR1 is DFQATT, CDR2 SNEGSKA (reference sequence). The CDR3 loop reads CSARENGLWGAGANQPQHF. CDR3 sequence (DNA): TGCAGTGCTAGAGAAAATGGGTTGTGGGGGGCAGGGGCTAATCAGCCCCAGCATTTT.

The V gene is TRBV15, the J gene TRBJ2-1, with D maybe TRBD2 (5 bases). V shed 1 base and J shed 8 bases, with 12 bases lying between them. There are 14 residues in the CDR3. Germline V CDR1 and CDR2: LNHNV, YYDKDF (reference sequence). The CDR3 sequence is CATSRGASLDEQFF. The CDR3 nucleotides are TGTGCCACCAGCAGAGGGGCTAGCTTGGATGAGCAGTTCTTC.

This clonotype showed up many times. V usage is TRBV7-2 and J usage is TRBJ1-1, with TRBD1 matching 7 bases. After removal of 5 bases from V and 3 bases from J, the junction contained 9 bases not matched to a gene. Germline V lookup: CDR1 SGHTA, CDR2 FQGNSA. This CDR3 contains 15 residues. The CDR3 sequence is CASSAHRGEYTEAFF. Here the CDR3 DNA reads TGTGCCAGCAGCGCCCACAGGGGAGAGTACACTGAAGCTTTCTTT.

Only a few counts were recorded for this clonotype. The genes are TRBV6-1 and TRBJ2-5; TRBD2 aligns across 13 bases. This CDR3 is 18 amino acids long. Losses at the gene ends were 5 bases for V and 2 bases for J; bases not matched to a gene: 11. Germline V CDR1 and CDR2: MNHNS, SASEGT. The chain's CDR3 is CASSSEHILAGGQETQYF. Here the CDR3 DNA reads TGTGCCAGCAGTTCAGAACACATACTAGCGGGGGGGCAAGAGACCCAGTACTTC.

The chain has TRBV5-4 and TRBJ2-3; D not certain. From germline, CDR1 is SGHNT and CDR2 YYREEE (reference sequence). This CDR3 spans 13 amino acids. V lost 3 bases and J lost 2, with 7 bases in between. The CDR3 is CASSSEFTDTQYF. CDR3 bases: TGTGCCAGCAGCTCCGAATTCACAGATACGCAGTATTTT. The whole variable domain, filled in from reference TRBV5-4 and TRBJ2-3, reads ETGVTQSPTHLIKTRGQQVTLRCSSQSGHNTVSWYQQALGQGPQFIFQYYREEENGRGNFPPRFSGLQFPNYSSELNVNALELDDSALYLCASSSEFTDTQYFGPGTRLTVL.

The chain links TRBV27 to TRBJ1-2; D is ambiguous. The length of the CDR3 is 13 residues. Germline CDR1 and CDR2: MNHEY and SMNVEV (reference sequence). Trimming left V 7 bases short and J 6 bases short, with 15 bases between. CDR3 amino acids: CASKGSAPDGYTF. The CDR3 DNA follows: TGTGCCAGCAAGGGCAGTGCCCCTGATGGCTACACCTTC.

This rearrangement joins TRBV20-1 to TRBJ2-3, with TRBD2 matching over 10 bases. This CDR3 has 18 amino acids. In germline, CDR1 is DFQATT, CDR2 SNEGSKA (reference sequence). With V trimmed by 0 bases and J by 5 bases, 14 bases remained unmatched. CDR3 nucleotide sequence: TGCAGTGCTAGAGATGGTCTAGCGGGGGTTGGTATTGAAGATACGCAGTATTTT. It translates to CSARDGLAGVGIEDTQYF.

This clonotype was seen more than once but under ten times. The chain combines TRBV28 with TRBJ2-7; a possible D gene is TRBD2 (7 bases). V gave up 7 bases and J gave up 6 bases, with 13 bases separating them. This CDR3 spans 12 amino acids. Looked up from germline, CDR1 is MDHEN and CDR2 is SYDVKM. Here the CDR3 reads CASKHREGEQYV. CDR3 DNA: TGTGCCAGCAAACACAGGGAGGGCGAGCAGTACGTC.

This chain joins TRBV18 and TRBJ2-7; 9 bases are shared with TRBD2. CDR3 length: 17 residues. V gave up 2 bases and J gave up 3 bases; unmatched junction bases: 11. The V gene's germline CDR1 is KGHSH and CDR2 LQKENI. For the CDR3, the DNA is TGTGCCAGCTCACCAAACCCGGTAGCGGGGGCTATCTACGAGCAGTACGTC. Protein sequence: CASSPNPVAGAIYEQYV.

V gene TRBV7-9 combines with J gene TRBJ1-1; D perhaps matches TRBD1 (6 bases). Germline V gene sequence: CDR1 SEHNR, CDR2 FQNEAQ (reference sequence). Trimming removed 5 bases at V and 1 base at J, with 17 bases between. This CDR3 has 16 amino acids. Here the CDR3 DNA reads TGTGCCAGCAGCGCCCAAGGGGGGCAGGGGAACACTGAAGCTTTCTTT. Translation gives CASSAQGGQGNTEAFF. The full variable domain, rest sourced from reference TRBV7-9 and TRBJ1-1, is DTGVSQNPRHKITKRGQNVTFRCDPISEHNRLYWYRQTLGQGPEFLTYFQNEAQLEKSRLLSDRFSAERPKGSFSTLEIQRTEQGDSAMYLCASSAQGGQGNTEAFFGQGTRLTVV.